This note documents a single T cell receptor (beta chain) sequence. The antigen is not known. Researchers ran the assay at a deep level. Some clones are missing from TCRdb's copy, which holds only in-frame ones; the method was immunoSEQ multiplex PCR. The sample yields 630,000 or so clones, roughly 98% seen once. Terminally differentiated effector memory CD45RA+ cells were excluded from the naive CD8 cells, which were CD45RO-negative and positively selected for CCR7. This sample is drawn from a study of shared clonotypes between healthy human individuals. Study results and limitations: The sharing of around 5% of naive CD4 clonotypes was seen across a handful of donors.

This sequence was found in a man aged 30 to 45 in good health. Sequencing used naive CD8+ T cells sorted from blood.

CDR3 protein: CASSLSATGGPGEQFF. In DNA form, the CDR3 reads TGTGCCAGCAGTTTATCGGCCACGGGAGGGCCCGGTGAGCAGTTCTTC. The chain links TRBV27 to TRBJ2-1, with 8 bases that match TRBD2. Looked up from germline, CDR1 is MNHEY and CDR2 is SMNVEV (reference sequence). This CDR3 has 16 residues. Trimming removed 0 bases from V and 9 bases from J; junction bases left unmatched: 10.